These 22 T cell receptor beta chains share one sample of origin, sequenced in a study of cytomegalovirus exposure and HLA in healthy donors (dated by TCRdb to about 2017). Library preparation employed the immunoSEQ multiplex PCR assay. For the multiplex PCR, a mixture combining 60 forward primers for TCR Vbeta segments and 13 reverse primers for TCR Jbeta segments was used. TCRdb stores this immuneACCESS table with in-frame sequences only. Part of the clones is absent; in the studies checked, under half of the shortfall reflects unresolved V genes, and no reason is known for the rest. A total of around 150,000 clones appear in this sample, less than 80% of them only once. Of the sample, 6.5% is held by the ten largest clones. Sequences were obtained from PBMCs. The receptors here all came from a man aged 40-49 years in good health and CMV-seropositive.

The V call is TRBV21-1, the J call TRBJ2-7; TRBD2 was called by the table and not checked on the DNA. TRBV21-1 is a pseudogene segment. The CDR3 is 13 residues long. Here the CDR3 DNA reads TGTGCCAGCAGCAAATTGACAGATAAGGGACTGTACTTC. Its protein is CASSKLTDKGLYF.

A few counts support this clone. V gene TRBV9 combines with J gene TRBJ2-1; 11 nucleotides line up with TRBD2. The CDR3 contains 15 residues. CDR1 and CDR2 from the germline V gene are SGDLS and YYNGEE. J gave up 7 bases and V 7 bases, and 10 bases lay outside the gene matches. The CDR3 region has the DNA TGTGCCAGCGAGGGGCTAGCGGGAGGCTATAATGAGCAGTTCTTC. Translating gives CASEGLAGGYNEQFF. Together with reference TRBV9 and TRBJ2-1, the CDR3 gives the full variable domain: DSGVTQTPKHLITATGQRVTLRCSPRSGDLSVYWYQQSLDQGLQFLIQYYNGEERAKGNILERFSAQQFPDLHSELNLSSLELGDSALYFCASEGLAGGYNEQFFGPGTRLTVL.

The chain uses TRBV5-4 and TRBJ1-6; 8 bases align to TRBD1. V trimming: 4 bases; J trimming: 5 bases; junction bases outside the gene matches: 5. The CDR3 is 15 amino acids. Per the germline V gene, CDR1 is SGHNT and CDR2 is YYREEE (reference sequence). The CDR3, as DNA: TGTGCCAGCAGCCAGCCGGGACAGGATAATTCACCCCTCCACTTT. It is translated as CASSQPGQDNSPLHF.

Here the CDR3 reads CASSTQTETEAFF. DNA for the CDR3: TGTGCCAGCAGCACCCAGACAGAAACTGAAGCTTTCTTT. The chain has TRBV7-9 and TRBJ1-1; a possible D gene is TRBD1 (5 bases). The length of the CDR3 is 13 residues. V was trimmed by 5 bases and J by 5 bases, leaving 12 bases between them. Germline values: CDR1 SEHNR, CDR2 FQNEAQ (reference sequence).

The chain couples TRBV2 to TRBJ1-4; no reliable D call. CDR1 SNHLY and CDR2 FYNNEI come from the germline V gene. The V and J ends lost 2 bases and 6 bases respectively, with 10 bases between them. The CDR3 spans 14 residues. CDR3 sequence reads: CASSEWPDYEKLFF. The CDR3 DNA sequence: TGTGCCAGCAGTGAATGGCCCGACTATGAAAAACTGTTTTTT. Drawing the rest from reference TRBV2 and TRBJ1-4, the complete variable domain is EPEVTQTPSHQVTQMGQEVILRCVPISNHLYFYWYRQILGQKVEFLVSFYNNEISEKSEIFDDQFSVERPDGSNFTLKIRSTKLEDSAMYFCASSEWPDYEKLFFGSGTQLSVL.

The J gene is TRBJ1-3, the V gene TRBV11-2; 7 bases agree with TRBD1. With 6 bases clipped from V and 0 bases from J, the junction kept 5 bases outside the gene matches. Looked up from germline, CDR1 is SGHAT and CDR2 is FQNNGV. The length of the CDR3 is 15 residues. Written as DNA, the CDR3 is TGTGCCAGCAGAGGTCACAGGGGCTCTGGAAACACCATATATTTT. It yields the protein CASRGHRGSGNTIYF.

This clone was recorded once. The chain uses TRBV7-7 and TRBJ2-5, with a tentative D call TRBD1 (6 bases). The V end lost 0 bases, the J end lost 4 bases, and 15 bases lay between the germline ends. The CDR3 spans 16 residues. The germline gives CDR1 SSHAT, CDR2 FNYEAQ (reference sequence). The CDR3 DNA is TGTGCCAGCAGCTTAGCGCTAACAGGGAGAGGAGAGACCCAGTACTTC. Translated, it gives CASSLALTGRGETQYF. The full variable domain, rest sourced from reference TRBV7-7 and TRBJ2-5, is GAGVSQSPRYKVTKRGQDVTLRCDPISSHATLYWYQQALGQGPEFLTYFNYEAQPDKSGLPSDRFSAERPEGSISTLTIQRTEQRDSAMYRCASSLALTGRGETQYFGPGTRLLVL.

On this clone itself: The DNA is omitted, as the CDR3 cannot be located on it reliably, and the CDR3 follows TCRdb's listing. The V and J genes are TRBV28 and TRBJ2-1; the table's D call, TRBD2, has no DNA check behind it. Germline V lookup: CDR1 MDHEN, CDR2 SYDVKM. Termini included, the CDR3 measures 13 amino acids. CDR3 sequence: CASILGGDNEQFF.

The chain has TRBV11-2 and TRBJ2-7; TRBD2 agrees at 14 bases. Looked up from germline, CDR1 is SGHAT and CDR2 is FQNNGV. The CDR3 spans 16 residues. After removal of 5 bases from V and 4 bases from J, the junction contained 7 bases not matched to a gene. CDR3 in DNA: TGTGCCAGCAGCCAGGGACTAGCGGGAGTCTGGTACGAGCAGTACTTC. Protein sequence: CASSQGLAGVWYEQYF.

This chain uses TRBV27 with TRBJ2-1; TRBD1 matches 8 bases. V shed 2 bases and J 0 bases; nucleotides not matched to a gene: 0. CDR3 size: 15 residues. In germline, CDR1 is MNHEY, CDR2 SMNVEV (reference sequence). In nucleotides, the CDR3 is TGTGCCAGCAGTTTACAGGGGGCCTCCTACAATGAGCAGTTCTTC. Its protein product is CASSLQGASYNEQFF.

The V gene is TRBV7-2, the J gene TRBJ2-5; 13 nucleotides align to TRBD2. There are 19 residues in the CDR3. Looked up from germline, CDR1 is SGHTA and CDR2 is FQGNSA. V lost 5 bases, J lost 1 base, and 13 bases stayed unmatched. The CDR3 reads CASSSQWTSGREPQETQYF. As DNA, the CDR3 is TGTGCCAGCAGCAGTCAGTGGACTAGCGGGAGAGAACCCCAAGAGACCCAGTACTTC.

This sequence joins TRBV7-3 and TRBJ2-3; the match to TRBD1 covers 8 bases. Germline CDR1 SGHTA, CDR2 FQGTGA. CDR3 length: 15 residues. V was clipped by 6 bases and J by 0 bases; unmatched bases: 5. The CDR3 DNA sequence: TGTGCCAGCAGTGCAGGGGGCGGGAGCACAGATACGCAGTATTTT. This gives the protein CASSAGGGSTDTQYF. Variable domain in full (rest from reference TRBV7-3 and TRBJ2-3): GAGVSQTPSNKVTEKGKYVELRCDPISGHTALYWYRQSLGQGPEFLIYFQGTGAADDSGLPNDRFFAVRPEGSVSTLKIQRTERGDSAVYLCASSAGGGSTDTQYFGPGTRLTVL.

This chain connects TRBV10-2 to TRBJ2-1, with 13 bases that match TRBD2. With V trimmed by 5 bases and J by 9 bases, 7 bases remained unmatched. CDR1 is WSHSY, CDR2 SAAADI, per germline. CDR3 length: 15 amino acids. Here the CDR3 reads CASSLLAGGPGEQFF. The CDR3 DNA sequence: TGCGCCAGCAGTTTACTAGCGGGAGGGCCGGGTGAGCAGTTCTTC.

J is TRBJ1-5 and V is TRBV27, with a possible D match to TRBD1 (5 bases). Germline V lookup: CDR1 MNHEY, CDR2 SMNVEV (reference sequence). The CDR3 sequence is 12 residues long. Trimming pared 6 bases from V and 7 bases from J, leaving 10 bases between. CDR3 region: CASSSRGQPQHF. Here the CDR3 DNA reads TGTGCCAGCAGCTCAAGGGGACAGCCCCAGCATTTT.

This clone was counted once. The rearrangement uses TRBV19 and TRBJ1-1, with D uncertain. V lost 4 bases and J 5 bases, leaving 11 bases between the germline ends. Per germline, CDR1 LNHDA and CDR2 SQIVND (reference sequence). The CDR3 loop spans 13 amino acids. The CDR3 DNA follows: TGTGCCAGTAGTAACGGGATTCCTACTGAAGCTTTCTTT. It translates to CASSNGIPTEAFF. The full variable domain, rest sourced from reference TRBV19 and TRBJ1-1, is DGGITQSPKYLFRKEGQNVTLSCEQNLNHDAMYWYRQDPGQGLRLIYYSQIVNDFQKGDIAEGYSVSREKKESFPLTVTSAQKNPTAFYLCASSNGIPTEAFFGQGTRLTVV.

The CDR3 DNA follows: TGTGCCACCAGCAAGGGCAGGGGGCTCCCTGAAGCTTTCTTT. It encodes CATSKGRGLPEAFF. The rearrangement uses TRBV15 and TRBJ1-1; 8 bases agree with TRBD1. The germline V gene encodes CDR1 LNHNV and CDR2 YYDKDF (reference sequence). The V segment lost 4 bases and the J segment 6 bases; nucleotides outside the gene matches: 7. The CDR3 totals 14 residues.

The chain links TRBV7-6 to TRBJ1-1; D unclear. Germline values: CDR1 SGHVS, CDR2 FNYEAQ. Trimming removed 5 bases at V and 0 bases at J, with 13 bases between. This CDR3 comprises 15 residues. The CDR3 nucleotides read TGTGCCAGCAGCGCAGGCCTCCCGATGAACACTGAAGCTTTCTTT. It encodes CASSAGLPMNTEAFF.

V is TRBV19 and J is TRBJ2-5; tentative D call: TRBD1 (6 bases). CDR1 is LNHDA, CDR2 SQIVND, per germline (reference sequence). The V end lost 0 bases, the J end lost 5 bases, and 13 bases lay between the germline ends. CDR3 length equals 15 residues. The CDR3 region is CASSIDPRQVETQYF. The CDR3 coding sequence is TGTGCCAGTAGTATAGATCCCAGACAGGTGGAGACCCAGTACTTC. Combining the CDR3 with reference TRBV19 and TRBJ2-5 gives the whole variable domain DGGITQSPKYLFRKEGQNVTLSCEQNLNHDAMYWYRQDPGQGLRLIYYSQIVNDFQKGDIAEGYSVSREKKESFPLTVTSAQKNPTAFYLCASSIDPRQVETQYFGPGTRLLVL.

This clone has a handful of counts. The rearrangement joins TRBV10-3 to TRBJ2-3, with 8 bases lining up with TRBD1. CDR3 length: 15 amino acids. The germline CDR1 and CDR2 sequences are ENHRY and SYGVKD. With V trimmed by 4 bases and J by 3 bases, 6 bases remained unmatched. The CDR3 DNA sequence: TGTGCCATCAGTGCAGGGGGCAAAGATACAGATACGCAGTATTTT. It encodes CAISAGGKDTDTQYF.

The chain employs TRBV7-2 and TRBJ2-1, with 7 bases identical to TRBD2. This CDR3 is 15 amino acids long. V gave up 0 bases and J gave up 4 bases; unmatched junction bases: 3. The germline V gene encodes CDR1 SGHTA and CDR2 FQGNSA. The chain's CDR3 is CASSLAAGRYNEQFF. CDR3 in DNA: TGTGCCAGCAGCTTAGCAGCGGGGAGATACAATGAGCAGTTCTTC.

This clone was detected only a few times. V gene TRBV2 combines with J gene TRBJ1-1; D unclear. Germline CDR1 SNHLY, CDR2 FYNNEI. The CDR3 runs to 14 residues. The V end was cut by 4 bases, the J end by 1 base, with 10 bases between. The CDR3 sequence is CASSGAWSNTEAFF. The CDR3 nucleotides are TGTGCCAGCAGTGGGGCGTGGTCGAACACTGAAGCTTTCTTT. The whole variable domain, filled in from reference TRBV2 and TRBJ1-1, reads EPEVTQTPSHQVTQMGQEVILRCVPISNHLYFYWYRQILGQKVEFLVSFYNNEISEKSEIFDDQFSVERPDGSNFTLKIRSTKLEDSAMYFCASSGAWSNTEAFFGQGTRLTVV.

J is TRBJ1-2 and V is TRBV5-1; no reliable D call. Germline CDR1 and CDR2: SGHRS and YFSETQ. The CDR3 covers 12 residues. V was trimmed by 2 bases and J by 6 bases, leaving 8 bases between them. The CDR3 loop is CASSFGGDGYTF. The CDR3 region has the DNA TGCGCCAGCAGCTTCGGTGGAGATGGCTACACCTTC.